This T cell receptor beta chain was captured in a study of blood T cell repertoires in COVID-19. For the study at large: Material from acute and convalescent COVID-19 was sourced from the United States, Italy and Spain. The cDNA or gDNA used as material had been derived from T cells, B-cell-depleted T cells, or PBMCs.

As handled by the study authors: Scientists estimated how many nucleated cells there were by amplifying reference gene primers. Assay used: immunoSEQ multiplex PCR; TCRdb lists only in-frame clones, some missing. V and J calls and clone size follow that table, whereas D and trimming were derived from the DNA. The table has over 250,000 clones, 88% seen once; the top ten hold under 0.95%. CDR3 size: 14 residues. The TCR sequence derives from a woman aged 30 to 39 with acute or convalescent COVID-19. Sequenced: peripheral blood. V and J are TRBV21-1 and TRBJ2-3; the table gives TRBD2 as D, unverified against the DNA. TRBV21-1 is shown as a pseudogene. The CDR3 DNA reads TGTGCCAGCAGCCATGGAAGGGAGGGGGATACGCAGTATTTT. Its protein is CASSHGREGDTQYF.